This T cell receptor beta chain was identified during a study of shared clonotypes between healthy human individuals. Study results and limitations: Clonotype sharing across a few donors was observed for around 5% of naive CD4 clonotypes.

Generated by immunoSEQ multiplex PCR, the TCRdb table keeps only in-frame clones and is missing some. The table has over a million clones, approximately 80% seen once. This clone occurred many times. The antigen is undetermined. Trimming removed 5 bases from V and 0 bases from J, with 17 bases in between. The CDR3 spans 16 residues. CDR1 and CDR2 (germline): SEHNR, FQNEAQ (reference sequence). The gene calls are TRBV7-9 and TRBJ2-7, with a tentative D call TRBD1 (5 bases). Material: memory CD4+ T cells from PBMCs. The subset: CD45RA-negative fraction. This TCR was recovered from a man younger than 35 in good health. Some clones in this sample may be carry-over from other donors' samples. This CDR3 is CASSPKRGQGSYEQYF. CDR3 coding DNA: TGTGCCAGCAGCCCCAAAAGGGGCCAGGGCTCCTACGAGCAGTACTTC.